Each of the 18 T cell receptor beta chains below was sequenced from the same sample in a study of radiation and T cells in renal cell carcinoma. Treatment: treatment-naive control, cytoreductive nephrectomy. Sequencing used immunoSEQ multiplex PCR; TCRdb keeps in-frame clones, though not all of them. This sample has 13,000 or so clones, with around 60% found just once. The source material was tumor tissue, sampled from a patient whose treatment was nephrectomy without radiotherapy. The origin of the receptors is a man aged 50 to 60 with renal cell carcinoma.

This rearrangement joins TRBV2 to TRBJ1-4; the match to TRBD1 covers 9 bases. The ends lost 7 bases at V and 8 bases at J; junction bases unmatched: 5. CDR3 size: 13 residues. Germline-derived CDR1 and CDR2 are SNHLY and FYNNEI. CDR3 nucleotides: TGTGCCAGCAAAGGGACAGGGTGGGAAAAACTGTTTTTT. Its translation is CASKGTGWEKLFF.

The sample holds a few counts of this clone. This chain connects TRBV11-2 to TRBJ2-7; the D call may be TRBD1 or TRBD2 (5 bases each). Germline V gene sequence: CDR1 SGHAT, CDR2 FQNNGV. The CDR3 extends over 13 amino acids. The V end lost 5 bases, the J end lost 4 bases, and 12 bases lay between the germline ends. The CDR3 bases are TGTGCCAGCAGCAGGGACCTAAGATACGAGCAGTACTTC. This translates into CASSRDLRYEQYF.

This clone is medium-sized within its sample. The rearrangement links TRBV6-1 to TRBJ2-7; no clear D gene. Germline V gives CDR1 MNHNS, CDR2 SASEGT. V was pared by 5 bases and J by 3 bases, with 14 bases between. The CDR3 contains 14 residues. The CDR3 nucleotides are TGTGCCAGCAGTAAGAAGTTTAAGAGCTACGAGCAGTACTTC. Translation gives CASSKKFKSYEQYF.

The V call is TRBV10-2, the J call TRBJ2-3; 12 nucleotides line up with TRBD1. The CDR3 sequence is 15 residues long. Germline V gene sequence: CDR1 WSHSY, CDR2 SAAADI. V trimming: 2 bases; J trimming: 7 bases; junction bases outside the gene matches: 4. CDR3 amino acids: CASSEEGQGANTQYF. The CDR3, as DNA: TGCGCCAGCAGTGAGGAGGGACAGGGGGCGAATACGCAGTATTTT.

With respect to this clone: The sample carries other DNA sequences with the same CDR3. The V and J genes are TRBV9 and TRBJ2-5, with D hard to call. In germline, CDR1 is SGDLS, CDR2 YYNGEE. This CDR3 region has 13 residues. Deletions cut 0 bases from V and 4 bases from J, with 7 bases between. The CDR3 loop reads CASSVARSETQYF. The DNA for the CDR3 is TGTGCCAGCAGCGTAGCAAGGTCAGAGACCCAGTACTTC. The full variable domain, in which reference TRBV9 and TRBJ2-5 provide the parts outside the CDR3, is DSGVTQTPKHLITATGQRVTLRCSPRSGDLSVYWYQQSLDQGLQFLIQYYNGEERAKGNILERFSAQQFPDLHSELNLSSLELGDSALYFCASSVARSETQYFGPGTRLLVL.

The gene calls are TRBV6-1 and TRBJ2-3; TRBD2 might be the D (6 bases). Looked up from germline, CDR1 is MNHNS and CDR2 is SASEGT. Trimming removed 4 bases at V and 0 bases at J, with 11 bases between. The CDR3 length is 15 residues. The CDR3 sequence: CASSGGGWSTDTQYF. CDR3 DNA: TGTGCCAGCAGTGGTGGGGGGTGGAGCACAGATACGCAGTATTTT.

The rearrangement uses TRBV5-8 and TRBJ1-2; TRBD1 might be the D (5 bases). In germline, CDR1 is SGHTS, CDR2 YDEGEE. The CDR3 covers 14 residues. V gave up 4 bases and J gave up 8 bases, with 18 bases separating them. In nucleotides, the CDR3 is TGTGCCAGCAGCCCTGACGGCAGGGTAGAAGGCTACACCTTC. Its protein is CASSPDGRVEGYTF.

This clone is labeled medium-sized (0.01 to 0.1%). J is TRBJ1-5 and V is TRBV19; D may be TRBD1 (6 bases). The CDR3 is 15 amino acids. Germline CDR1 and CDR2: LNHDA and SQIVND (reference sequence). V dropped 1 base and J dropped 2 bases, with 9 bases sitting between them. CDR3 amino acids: CASSIVQGGNQPQHF. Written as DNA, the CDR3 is TGTGCCAGTAGTATAGTACAGGGAGGCAATCAGCCCCAGCATTTT.

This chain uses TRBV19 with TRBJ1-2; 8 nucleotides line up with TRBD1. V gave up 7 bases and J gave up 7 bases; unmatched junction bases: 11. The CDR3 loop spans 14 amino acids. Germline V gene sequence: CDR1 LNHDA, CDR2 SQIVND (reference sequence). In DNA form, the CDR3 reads TGTGCCAGTAATTACAGGGGGTATAGTCTTGGCTACACCTTC. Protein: CASNYRGYSLGYTF.

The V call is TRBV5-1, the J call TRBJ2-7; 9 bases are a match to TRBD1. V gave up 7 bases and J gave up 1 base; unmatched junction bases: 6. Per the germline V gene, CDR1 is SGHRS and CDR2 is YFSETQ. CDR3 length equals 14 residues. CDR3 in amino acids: CASATGTGSYEQYF. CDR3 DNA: TGCGCCAGCGCTACCGGGACAGGGTCCTACGAGCAGTACTTC.

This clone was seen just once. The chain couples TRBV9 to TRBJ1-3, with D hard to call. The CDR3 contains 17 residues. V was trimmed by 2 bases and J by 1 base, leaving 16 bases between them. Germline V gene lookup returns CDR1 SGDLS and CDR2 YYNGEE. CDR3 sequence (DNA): TGTGCCAGCAGCGTTAGCTCAGGCGGGCCTTCTGGAAACACCATATATTTT. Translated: CASSVSSGGPSGNTIYF.

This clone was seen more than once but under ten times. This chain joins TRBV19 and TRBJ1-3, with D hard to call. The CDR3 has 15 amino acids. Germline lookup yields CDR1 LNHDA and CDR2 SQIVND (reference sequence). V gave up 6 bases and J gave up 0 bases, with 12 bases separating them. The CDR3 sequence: CASSPRFSSGNTIYF. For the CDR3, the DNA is TGTGCCAGTAGCCCGCGGTTCAGCTCTGGAAACACCATATATTTT.

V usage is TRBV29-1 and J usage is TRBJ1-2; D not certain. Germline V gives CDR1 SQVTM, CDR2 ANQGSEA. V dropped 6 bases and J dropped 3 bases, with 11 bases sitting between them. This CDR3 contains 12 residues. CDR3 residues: CSVEGVYYGYTF. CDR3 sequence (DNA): TGCAGCGTCGAGGGTGTTTACTATGGCTACACCTTC. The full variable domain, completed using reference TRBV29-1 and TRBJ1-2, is SAVISQKPSRDICQRGTSLTIQCQVDSQVTMMFWYRQQPGQSLTLIATANQGSEATYESGFVIDKFPISRPNLTFSTLTVSNMSPEDSSIYLCSVEGVYYGYTFGSGTRLTVV.

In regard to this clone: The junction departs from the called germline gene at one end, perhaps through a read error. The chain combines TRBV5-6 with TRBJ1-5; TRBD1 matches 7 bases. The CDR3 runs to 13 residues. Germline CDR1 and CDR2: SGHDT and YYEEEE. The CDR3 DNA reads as TGTGCCAGCAGCGGAACAGGGGAGCAGCCCCGGCATTTT. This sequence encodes CASSGTGEQPRHF.

The CDR3 region is CASSIDFSSTDTQYF. In DNA, the CDR3 is TGTGCCAGTAGTATTGACTTTTCTAGCACAGATACGCAGTATTTT. The chain has TRBV19 and TRBJ2-3; no reliable D call. Germline CDR1 is LNHDA and CDR2 is SQIVND (reference sequence). The CDR3 is 15 residues long. Trimming cost V 3 bases and J 0 bases, with 10 bases left between them.

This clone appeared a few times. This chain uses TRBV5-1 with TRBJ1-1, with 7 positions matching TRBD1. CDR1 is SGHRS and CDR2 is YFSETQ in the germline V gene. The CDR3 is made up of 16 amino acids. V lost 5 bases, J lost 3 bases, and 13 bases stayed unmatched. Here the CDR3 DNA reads TGCGCCAGCAGACCCATCCCGACAGGGACGGACACTGAAGCTTTCTTT. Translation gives CASRPIPTGTDTEAFF.

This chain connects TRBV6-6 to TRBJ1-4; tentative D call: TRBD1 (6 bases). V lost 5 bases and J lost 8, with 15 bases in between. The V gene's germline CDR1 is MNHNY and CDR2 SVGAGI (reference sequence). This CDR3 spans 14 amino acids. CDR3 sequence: CASSGTGLEEKLFF. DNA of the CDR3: TGTGCCAGCAGTGGTACAGGGCTTGAGGAAAAACTGTTTTTT.

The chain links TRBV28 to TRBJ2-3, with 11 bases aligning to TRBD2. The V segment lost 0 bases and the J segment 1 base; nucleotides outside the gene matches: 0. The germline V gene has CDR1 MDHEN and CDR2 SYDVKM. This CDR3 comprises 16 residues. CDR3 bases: TGTGCCAGCAGTTTATGGACTAGCGGGGGCACAGATACGCAGTATTTT. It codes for CASSLWTSGGTDTQYF.